Reported below is one T cell receptor (beta chain). Its antigen is not identified. The data were obtained in a study of OX40 agonist ivuxolimab in advanced cancers. Study context: Hepatocellular carcinoma, melanoma, renal cell or head and neck cancer affected the dose-escalation patients. Three patients, one with hepatocellular carcinoma and two with cutaneous melanoma, achieved partial responses. Notes on the study in general: More expanded clones were found, on average, in CD8+ than in CD4+ T cells. Nonresponders, in some cases, also had low normalized T-cell clonal expansion.

Generated by immunoSEQ multiplex PCR, the TCRdb table keeps only in-frame clones and is missing some. The data contain around 38,000 clones, 82% of them singletons. The sample in question was CD4+ or CD8+ T cells sorted from blood, obtained in a trial of the OX40 agonist ivuxolimab. The sequence came from an adult with an advanced solid tumor such as melanoma, head and neck, liver or kidney cancer.

CDR3 in amino acids: CASSLAGTSNTGELFF. In DNA form, the CDR3 reads TGCGCCAGCAGCTTGGCCGGGACATCGAACACCGGGGAGCTGTTTTTT. This chain joins TRBV5-1 and TRBJ2-2; TRBD1 might be the D (6 bases). Trimming shortened V by 0 bases and J by 0 bases, and 9 bases separated the two germline ends. This CDR3 is 16 amino acids long. In germline, CDR1 is SGHRS, CDR2 YFSETQ.